These 32 T cell receptor beta chains originate from one sample sequenced in a study of cytomegalovirus exposure and HLA in healthy donors. Using immunoSEQ multiplex PCR, the repertoire was profiled, and TCRdb retains in-frame clones only, with some absent. Here the sample spans a few hundred thousand clones, 80% to 85% being singletons. The sample comprised PBMCs. The receptors were sampled from a woman aged 30 to 39 in good health and CMV-seropositive.

The chain uses TRBV7-3 and TRBJ2-3; D is unclear. This CDR3 has 13 amino acids. The V end was cut by 5 bases, the J end by 4 bases, with 10 bases between. Germline V gene sequence: CDR1 SGHTA, CDR2 FQGTGA. The CDR3 DNA follows: TGTGCCAGCAGCCAAATAGTGTCAGATACGCAGTATTTT. It is translated as CASSQIVSDTQYF.

The chain joins TRBV11-3 to TRBJ1-1; possible D gene TRBD1, 6 bases. The germline V and J ends were trimmed by 5 bases and 14 bases, with 12 bases remaining between them. CDR1 and CDR2 from the germline V gene are SGHNT and YENEEA. The CDR3 covers 10 residues. The DNA of the CDR3 is TGTGCCAGCAGCCCGCGACAGGTCTTCTTT. This encodes CASSPRQVFF.

A single count supports this clone. The chain employs TRBV7-9 and TRBJ1-1; a possible D gene is TRBD1 (5 bases). CDR1 is SEHNR and CDR2 is FQNEAQ in the germline V gene (reference sequence). V gave up 1 base and J gave up 4 bases, with 10 bases separating them. The CDR3 consists of 14 residues. CDR3 nucleotide sequence: TGTGCCAGCAGCTTAGAACAGGCGATCACTGAAGCTTTCTTT. It encodes CASSLEQAITEAFF.

The genes are TRBV6-5 and TRBJ2-5; the D is unclear. Germline CDR1 is MNHEY and CDR2 is SVGAGI. Trimming pared 0 bases from V and 5 bases from J, leaving 7 bases between. The CDR3 spans 13 residues. In DNA, the CDR3 is TGTGCCAGCAGTTACTCTCACGGGGAGACCCAGTACTTC. Its translation: CASSYSHGETQYF.

The rearrangement links TRBV7-3 to TRBJ2-4; 15 nucleotides match TRBD2. The germline gives CDR1 SGHTA, CDR2 FQGTGA. The CDR3 consists of 17 residues. With V trimmed by 5 bases and J by 6 bases, 8 bases remained unmatched. The CDR3 sequence: CASSPGLAGGPGNIQYF. The CDR3 nucleotides read TGTGCCAGCAGCCCTGGACTAGCGGGAGGGCCTGGAAACATTCAGTACTTC.

The chain couples TRBV18 to TRBJ2-1; 7 bases are shared with TRBD1. Trimming cost V 2 bases and J 6 bases; bases outside gene matches: 4. The CDR3 covers 14 residues. Germline CDR1 KGHSH, CDR2 LQKENI. CDR3 DNA: TGTGCCAGCTCACCAGACAGGGCTGCCAATGAGCAGTTCTTC. It codes for CASSPDRAANEQFF.

This chain joins TRBV30 and TRBJ2-7; 8 positions agree with TRBD1. J gave up 10 bases and V 2 bases, and 10 bases lay outside the gene matches. This CDR3 contains 13 residues. Germline V gene data show CDR1 as GTSNPN and CDR2 as SVGIG (reference sequence). The CDR3 bases are TGTGCCTGGAGTCCCCGCGGACAGGGTGAACAGTACTTC. Translation gives CAWSPRGQGEQYF.

The gene calls are TRBV7-6 and TRBJ2-5; D remains ambiguous. V lost 5 bases and J lost 0, with 10 bases in between. The CDR3 has 14 residues. Germline V gene sequence: CDR1 SGHVS, CDR2 FNYEAQ. The CDR3 loop reads CASSRGRYQETQYF. The CDR3 DNA sequence: TGTGCCAGCAGCCGCGGCAGGTACCAAGAGACCCAGTACTTC.

The chain links TRBV7-3 to TRBJ2-2; TRBD2 agrees at 7 bases. This CDR3 is 17 amino acids long. The germline gives CDR1 SGHTA, CDR2 FQGTGA. The junction had 10 bases not matched to a gene; V was cut back by 1 base and J by 5 bases. The CDR3 reads CASSLSPSSGYTGELFF. The DNA for the CDR3 is TGTGCCAGCAGCTTAAGTCCGTCTAGCGGTTATACCGGGGAGCTGTTTTTT.

This sequence joins TRBV28 and TRBJ2-1, with 13 bases fitting TRBD2. Germline V CDR1 and CDR2: MDHEN, SYDVKM. The CDR3 totals 15 residues. V trimming: 7 bases; J trimming: 9 bases; junction bases outside the gene matches: 9. CDR3 nucleotides: TGTGCCAGCACTACCGGGACTAGCGGGACCACTGAGCAGTTCTTC. It codes for CASTTGTSGTTEQFF.

This rearrangement joins TRBV2 to TRBJ2-3; D gene unclear. V gave up 5 bases and J gave up 0 bases, with 12 bases separating them. This CDR3 spans 15 amino acids. Germline V gene sequence: CDR1 SNHLY, CDR2 FYNNEI. CDR3 nucleotides: TGTGCCAGCAGTCTTTACAGATCTAGCACAGATACGCAGTATTTT. Residues: CASSLYRSSTDTQYF.

The V call is TRBV5-8, the J call TRBJ1-2, with D hard to call. This CDR3 region has 14 residues. V was shortened by 5 bases and J by 4 bases, with 15 bases between the two germline ends. Germline V gene lookup returns CDR1 SGHTS and CDR2 YDEGEE. Here the CDR3 reads CASSSRGASYGYTF. The DNA of the CDR3 is TGTGCCAGCAGTTCCCGGGGAGCGTCCTATGGCTACACCTTC. Full variable domain (outside the CDR3, taken from reference TRBV5-8 and TRBJ1-2): EAGVTQSPTHLIKTRGQQATLRCSPISGHTSVYWYQQALGLGLQFLLWYDEGEERNRGNFPPRFSGRQFPNYSSELNVNALELEDSALYLCASSSRGASYGYTFGSGTRLTVV.

J is TRBJ2-1 and V is TRBV12-1; the table's D call TRBD2 went unverified against the DNA. TRBV12-1 corresponds to a pseudogene. This CDR3 spans 18 amino acids. The CDR3 DNA reads as TGTGCCAGCAGCTCCGGACTAGCGGGAGGGCCAATCAACAATGAGCAGTTCTTC. Protein product: CASSSGLAGGPINNEQFF.

The gene calls are TRBV5-6 and TRBJ2-1, with D perhaps being TRBD1 or TRBD2 (5 bases each). The CDR3 consists of 16 residues. V was cut by 4 bases and J by 6 bases, with 20 bases left in between. From germline, CDR1 is SGHDT and CDR2 YYEEEE. The CDR3 sequence is CASSVTGTPNPNEQFF. As DNA, the CDR3 is TGTGCCAGCAGCGTCACCGGGACCCCGAATCCCAATGAGCAGTTCTTC.

CDR3 sequence reads: CSVGLANTGELFF. The CDR3, as DNA: TGCAGCGTTGGGTTGGCGAACACCGGGGAGCTGTTTTTT. V is TRBV29-1 and J is TRBJ2-2; D is unclear. The CDR3 contains 13 residues. Trimming shortened V by 4 bases and J by 0 bases, and 6 bases separated the two germline ends. Germline CDR1 reads SQVTM; CDR2 reads ANQGSEA.

To note about this clone: A junction boundary mismatches the germline segment, possibly from a read error. This chain joins TRBV11-2 and TRBJ2-7, with D maybe TRBD2 (6 bases). From germline, CDR1 is SGHAT and CDR2 FQNNGV. The CDR3 is made up of 11 amino acids. CDR3 protein: CASSLGASEHF. The CDR3 nucleotides are TGTGCCAGCAGCTTAGGGGCTAGCGAACACTTC.

This chain joins TRBV4-1 and TRBJ2-7; TRBD2 is a possible D gene (6 bases). The CDR3 contains 15 residues. V was shortened by 1 base and J by 7 bases, with 17 bases between the two germline ends. Germline V gene data show CDR1 as MGHRA and CDR2 as YSYEKL. This CDR3 reads CASSQAGVGLGEQYF. CDR3 nucleotides: TGCGCCAGCAGCCAAGCGGGAGTGGGGTTGGGAGAGCAGTACTTC.

The chain joins TRBV4-2 to TRBJ2-2; 7 bases match TRBD1. V was clipped by 4 bases and J by 0 bases; unmatched bases: 8. Germline V CDR1 and CDR2: LGHNA, YNFKEQ. The CDR3 covers 17 residues. DNA for the CDR3: TGTGCCAGCAGCCGAGGGACAGATAGTGCGAACACCGGGGAGCTGTTTTTT. Encoded protein: CASSRGTDSANTGELFF.

V usage is TRBV27 and J usage is TRBJ1-2; 7 bases are shared with TRBD1. V lost 5 bases, J lost 8 bases, and 8 bases stayed unmatched. Germline V gene lookup returns CDR1 MNHEY and CDR2 SMNVEV (reference sequence). This CDR3 spans 13 amino acids. CDR3 in DNA: TGTGCCAGCAGTCTGAGACAGGGACAGGGCTACACCTTC. Protein: CASSLRQGQGYTF.

The chain uses TRBV2 and TRBJ2-1; D perhaps matches TRBD2 (7 bases). CDR3 length: 14 residues. Per the germline V gene, CDR1 is SNHLY and CDR2 is FYNNEI. Trimming cost V 6 bases and J 5 bases, with 14 bases left between them. The chain's CDR3 is CASSPREGDNEQFF. The DNA of the CDR3 is TGTGCCAGCAGCCCCAGGGAGGGGGACAATGAGCAGTTCTTC.

V usage is TRBV5-1 and J usage is TRBJ2-3; no reliable D call. V was cut by 4 bases and J by 2 bases, with 8 bases left in between. This CDR3 spans 13 amino acids. Germline lookup yields CDR1 SGHRS and CDR2 YFSETQ. This chain's CDR3 is CASSLPNTDTQYF. The CDR3 region has the DNA TGCGCCAGCAGCCTGCCTAACACAGATACGCAGTATTTT.

This clone was detected only a few times. This chain links TRBV9 with TRBJ1-5; no firm D call. The V gene's germline CDR1 is SGDLS and CDR2 YYNGEE. V lost 0 bases to trimming and J lost 7 bases, with 14 bases between them. The CDR3 extends over 15 amino acids. This CDR3 is CASSVGSGAGQPQHF. CDR3 in DNA: TGTGCCAGCAGCGTAGGTTCCGGTGCGGGGCAGCCCCAGCATTTT.

CDR3 nucleotide sequence: TGTGCCAGCAGTAACAGGGAAGAGACCCAGTACTTC. Encoded protein: CASSNREETQYF. The chain employs TRBV11-3 and TRBJ2-5; D possibly corresponds to TRBD1 (6 bases). The CDR3 length is 12 residues. Between the trimmed V and J ends, which lost 6 bases and 3 bases, there was a span of 8 bases. The germline V gene encodes CDR1 SGHNT and CDR2 YENEEA.

The chain uses TRBV6-1 and TRBJ1-2, with a possible D match to TRBD1 (6 bases). This CDR3 contains 12 residues. CDR1 is MNHNS, CDR2 SASEGT, per germline. V was cut by 6 bases and J by 8 bases, with 13 bases left in between. This CDR3 reads CASSSGVKGYTF. CDR3 DNA sequence: TGTGCCAGCAGCTCAGGGGTGAAGGGCTACACCTTC.

V is TRBV5-1 and J is TRBJ1-2; possibly TRBD1 for D (5 bases). Trimming pared 4 bases from V and 6 bases from J, leaving 13 bases between. The CDR3 sequence is 13 residues long. Germline lookup yields CDR1 SGHRS and CDR2 YFSETQ. The CDR3 here is CASSNAGRDGYTF. The CDR3 DNA reads as TGCGCCAGCAGCAACGCAGGGAGGGATGGCTACACCTTC.

This chain connects TRBV7-9 to TRBJ1-2, with D maybe TRBD1 (5 bases). Germline V CDR1 and CDR2: SEHNR, FQNEAQ (reference sequence). V was cut by 4 bases and J by 6 bases, with 9 bases left in between. The CDR3 is 12 residues long. This chain's CDR3 is CASSSAGDGYTF. CDR3 sequence (DNA): TGTGCCAGCAGCTCAGCGGGGGATGGCTACACCTTC.

The V and J genes are TRBV11-2 and TRBJ2-1; 11 bases are shared with TRBD2. The ends lost 0 bases at V and 7 bases at J; junction bases unmatched: 5. This CDR3 contains 16 residues. Germline V gene sequence: CDR1 SGHAT, CDR2 FQNNGV. The CDR3 sequence is CASSLDPSGRRNEQFF. The CDR3 region has the DNA TGTGCCAGCAGCTTAGATCCTAGCGGGAGGAGGAATGAGCAGTTCTTC. Full variable domain (rest looked up from reference TRBV11-2 and TRBJ2-1): EAGVAQSPRYKIIEKRQSVAFWCNPISGHATLYWYQQILGQGPKLLIQFQNNGVVDDSQLPKDRFSAERLKGVDSTLKIQPAKLEDSAVYLCASSLDPSGRRNEQFFGPGTRLTVL.

The V gene is TRBV6-5, the J gene TRBJ1-2, with 8 bases aligning to TRBD1. Germline CDR1 reads MNHEY; CDR2 reads SVGAGI. The V segment lost 4 bases and the J segment 1 base; nucleotides outside the gene matches: 8. There are 16 residues in the CDR3. In DNA, the CDR3 is TGTGCCAGCAGTTCAGGGGGCGCGGGGTTTAACTATGGCTACACCTTC. Amino acid sequence: CASSSGGAGFNYGYTF.

As to this clone: This specimen includes other DNA sequences encoding the same CDR3. This chain links TRBV5-1 with TRBJ2-2; D is undetermined. Between the trimmed V and J ends, which lost 0 bases and 1 base, there was a span of 4 bases. Germline loops: CDR1 SGHRS, CDR2 YFSETQ. This CDR3 has 14 residues. The chain's CDR3 is CASSLARNTGELFF. In nucleotides, the CDR3 is TGCGCCAGCAGCTTGGCCAGGAACACCGGGGAGCTGTTTTTT.

As to this clone: Other nucleotide sequences in the sample specify the same CDR3. V gene TRBV4-1 combines with J gene TRBJ2-7; D not resolved. The length of the CDR3 is 14 residues. V dropped 0 bases and J dropped 1 base, with 7 bases sitting between them. The germline V gene encodes CDR1 MGHRA and CDR2 YSYEKL. The CDR3 nucleotides read TGCGCCAGCAGCCAAGATCCGGGTTCCTACGAGCAGTACTTC. Its translation is CASSQDPGSYEQYF.

The chain is built from TRBV29-1 and TRBJ1-2, with a tentative D call TRBD1 (6 bases). The CDR3 loop spans 15 amino acids. The ends were cut back, 7 bases at V and 6 bases at J, with 24 bases in the middle. Germline assignment: CDR1 SQVTM and CDR2 ANQGSEA. CDR3 nucleotides: TGCAGCGCCCGCAATCCCCTACAGGGAAGGAATGGCTACACCTTC. This translates into CSARNPLQGRNGYTF.

This sequence joins TRBV2 and TRBJ1-5, with D uncertain. V was clipped by 8 bases and J by 11 bases, with 13 bases between them. Germline values: CDR1 SNHLY, CDR2 FYNNEI. The CDR3 spans 11 residues. The chain's CDR3 is CASRVAAAQHF. The CDR3 DNA follows: TGTGCCAGCCGGGTGGCGGCCGCCCAGCATTTT. Together with reference TRBV2 and TRBJ1-5, the CDR3 gives the full variable domain: EPEVTQTPSHQVTQMGQEVILRCVPISNHLYFYWYRQILGQKVEFLVSFYNNEISEKSEIFDDQFSVERPDGSNFTLKIRSTKLEDSAMYFCASRVAAAQHFGDGTRLSIL.